The 23 T cell receptor beta chains below were found in one sample sequenced in a study of spatial heterogeneity in lung cancer. Each CDR3 protein gets one entry after TCRdb re-called the 5' RACE reads with MiXCR. The table records around 87,000 distinct CDR3 sequences, 12% of them present only once. Time point defined: sample taken at primary tumor resection. Tumor, nontumor lung or frozen PBMC supplied whole RNA that was sequenced unsorted. Sequenced material: PBMCs, taken at surgery. These receptors were obtained from a male donor with early-stage non-small cell lung cancer.

This chain links TRBV4-2 with TRBJ2-7, with D hard to call. Trimming took off 0 bases at V and 0 bases at J, with 12 bases between the two ends. The CDR3 is 16 residues long. In germline, CDR1 is LGHNA, CDR2 YNFKEQ. CDR3 coding DNA: TGTGCCAGCAGCCAAGATCGCGTCAGTAGCTCCTACGAGCAGTACTTC. Its protein product is CASSQDRVSSSYEQYF.

This clonotype showed up many times. This sequence joins TRBV28 and TRBJ1-2, with no clear D. Germline values: CDR1 MDHEN, CDR2 SYDVKM. The CDR3 runs 14 residues. V was shortened by 6 bases and J by 4 bases, with 15 bases between the two germline ends. The CDR3 nucleotides are TGTGCCAGCAGGGAGGAACGGCGGACCTATGGCTACACCTTC. Amino acids: CASREERRTYGYTF.

This clonotype occurred a few times. J is TRBJ1-6 and V is TRBV7-9, with TRBD1 identical over 7 bases. Germline CDR1 reads SEHNR; CDR2 reads FQNEAQ (reference sequence). This CDR3 region has 14 residues. Germline trimming cut 8 bases from V and 6 bases from J; bases unmatched to any gene: 7. The CDR3 here is CASQQGPSNSPLHF. The CDR3 DNA reads as TGTGCCAGCCAACAGGGGCCCTCTAATTCACCCCTCCACTTT.

This clonotype was counted at least ten times. The chain employs TRBV6-1 and TRBJ2-7; D possibly corresponds to TRBD2 (6 bases). Germline values: CDR1 MNHNS, CDR2 SASEGT. The CDR3 is 12 amino acids. Trimming shortened V by 8 bases and J by 4 bases, and 12 bases separated the two germline ends. This CDR3 is CASGLASYEQYF. The CDR3 DNA reads TGTGCCAGCGGGCTAGCGTCTTACGAGCAGTACTTC.

At least ten counts were recorded for this clonotype. The rearrangement joins TRBV7-9 to TRBJ2-3; 7 bases match TRBD2. The CDR3 consists of 16 residues. Germline CDR1 and CDR2: SEHNR and FQNEAQ (reference sequence). Trimming took 5 bases from V and 0 from J; bases not matched to a gene: 8. The CDR3 spells CASSQGLTQSTDTQYF. As DNA, the CDR3 is TGTGCCAGCAGCCAGGGACTAACCCAAAGCACAGATACGCAGTATTTT.

In regard to this clonotype: The junction does not match germline at one end; this may be a read error. This rearrangement joins TRBV6-1 to TRBJ2-7, with a possible D match to TRBD1 (5 bases). Germline-derived CDR1 and CDR2 are MNHNS and SASEGT. CDR3 length equals 13 residues. The CDR3, as DNA: TGTGCCAGCAGGGAAGTACAGGAAGCCCAGCAGTACTTC. Its translation: CASREVQEAQQYF.

V gene TRBV6-2 or TRBV6-3 combines with J gene TRBJ1-5; TRBD1 might be the D (5 bases). The length of the CDR3 is 16 residues. V was clipped by 6 bases and J by 5 bases, with 20 bases between them. From germline, CDR1 is MNHEY and CDR2 SVGEGT. The CDR3 region is CASSPNKGAGDQPQHF. CDR3 DNA sequence: TGTGCCAGCAGCCCCAATAAAGGGGCCGGGGATCAGCCCCAGCATTTT.

CDR3: CASSTLAGAAFEQYF. CDR3 sequence (DNA): TGTGCCAGCAGCACCCTAGCGGGAGCTGCTTTCGAGCAGTACTTC. V usage is TRBV7-3 and J usage is TRBJ2-7; 10 bases align to TRBD2. CDR1 is SGHTA and CDR2 is FQGTGA in the germline V gene. After removal of 5 bases from V and 6 bases from J, the junction contained 10 bases not matched to a gene. This CDR3 contains 15 residues.

V is TRBV27 and J is TRBJ2-1, with 8 bases aligning to TRBD2. The trim removed 6 bases at V and 6 bases at J, leaving 25 bases unmatched. The CDR3 has 20 residues. The V gene's germline CDR1 is MNHEY and CDR2 SMNVEV (reference sequence). The CDR3 protein is CASSVTSRLASPFLPNEQFF. CDR3 sequence (DNA): TGTGCCAGCAGCGTCACAAGTAGACTAGCGAGCCCCTTCCTACCCAATGAGCAGTTCTTC.

The rearrangement links TRBV7-2 to TRBJ1-6; D is possibly TRBD1 (6 bases). The CDR3 has 15 residues. V was shortened by 5 bases and J by 7 bases, with 15 bases between the two germline ends. The germline V gene encodes CDR1 SGHTA and CDR2 FQGNSA. For the CDR3, the DNA is TGTGCCAGCAGCCTTACACAGGGACGGAATTCACCCCTCCACTTT. It encodes CASSLTQGRNSPLHF.

This clonotype was recorded a few times. The rearrangement joins TRBV20-1 to TRBJ2-1; D is unclear. With 1 base removed from V and 4 bases from J, the gap between germline ends came to 11 bases. CDR1 is DFQATT and CDR2 is SNEGSKA in the germline V gene (reference sequence). The CDR3 is 14 amino acids. The CDR3 spells CSARGPPPYNEQFF. CDR3 coding DNA: TGCAGTGCTAGAGGGCCCCCTCCATACAATGAGCAGTTCTTC.

In this sample, this clonotype turned up a few times. V usage is TRBV9 and J usage is TRBJ2-7, with 11 bases matching TRBD2. Germline V gene data show CDR1 as SGDLS and CDR2 as YYNGEE. The CDR3 totals 15 residues. V was pared by 4 bases and J by 4 bases, with 7 bases of the junction left unmatched. CDR3 amino acids: CASSPGLAEMYEQYF. CDR3 nucleotide sequence: TGTGCCAGCAGCCCGGGACTAGCGGAAATGTACGAGCAGTACTTC.

This chain connects TRBV24-1 to TRBJ2-2; 7 bases match TRBD1. CDR1 and CDR2 from the germline V gene are KGHDR and SFDVKD. CDR3 size: 16 residues. After removal of 3 bases from V and 4 bases from J, the junction contained 7 bases not matched to a gene. CDR3 protein: CATSDRGTVATGELFF. CDR3 DNA sequence: TGTGCCACCAGTGATAGGGGGACAGTAGCCACCGGGGAGCTGTTTTTT.

This clonotype came up a few times. The rearrangement uses TRBV14 and TRBJ2-7; D is uncertain. The V gene's germline CDR1 is SGHDN and CDR2 FVKESK. The CDR3 length is 15 residues. Trimming cost V 4 bases and J 0 bases, with 13 bases left between them. The CDR3 is CASSPYSDYSYEQYF. CDR3 coding DNA: TGTGCCAGCAGCCCTTACAGTGATTACTCCTACGAGCAGTACTTC.

This chain links TRBV2 with TRBJ2-7, with D perhaps given as TRBD1 or TRBD2 (5 bases each). The CDR3 is 14 amino acids. V lost 2 bases and J lost 0, with 8 bases in between. Germline V lookup: CDR1 SNHLY, CDR2 FYNNEI. In nucleotides, the CDR3 is TGTGCCAGCAGTGAATTGGGGACCTCCTACGAGCAGTACTTC. Translating it yields CASSELGTSYEQYF.

This chain joins TRBV6-1 and TRBJ2-4, with D perhaps TRBD2 (6 bases). V lost 5 bases to trimming and J lost 11 bases, with 19 bases between them. Germline CDR1 reads MNHNS; CDR2 reads SASEGT. The CDR3 sequence is 14 residues long. The DNA of the CDR3 is TGTGCCAGCAGTCCGGGCGGGGCGCCGTCCCTTCAGTACTTC. Its translation: CASSPGGAPSLQYF.

In this sample, this clonotype turned up many times. This rearrangement joins TRBV6-5 to TRBJ2-3; 9 bases line up with TRBD2. Germline assignment: CDR1 MNHEY and CDR2 SVGAGI. V lost 5 bases to trimming and J lost 2 bases; unmatched junction nucleotides: 5. This CDR3 spans 15 amino acids. In DNA, the CDR3 is TGTGCCAGCAGTACTTTAGCGGGAGCCACAGATACGCAGTATTTT. Its protein is CASSTLAGATDTQYF.

This clonotype has only a few counts. The rearrangement uses TRBV6-5 and TRBJ1-1, with D perhaps TRBD1 (5 bases). Germline CDR1 is MNHEY and CDR2 is SVGAGI. CDR3 length: 14 residues. Trimming shortened V by 6 bases and J by 3 bases, and 14 bases separated the two germline ends. Here the CDR3 reads CASRERGSYTEAFF. As DNA, the CDR3 is TGTGCCAGCAGAGAAAGGGGCAGCTACACTGAAGCTTTCTTT.

Ten or more counts support this clonotype. J is TRBJ1-4 and V is TRBV7-2; 10 bases fit TRBD1. The junction had 14 bases not matched to a gene; V was cut back by 5 bases and J by 8 bases. The CDR3 runs to 17 residues. Germline-derived CDR1 and CDR2 are SGHTA and FQGNSA. CDR3 loop: CASSLSVRGTGDEKLFF. The CDR3 DNA is TGTGCCAGCAGCCTATCCGTCAGAGGGACAGGGGACGAAAAACTGTTTTTT.

The chain is built from TRBV5-1 and TRBJ2-4, with D maybe TRBD2 (6 bases). CDR3 length: 13 amino acids. Germline V gene lookup returns CDR1 SGHRS and CDR2 YFSETQ. Trimming shortened V by 4 bases and J by 6 bases, and 11 bases separated the two germline ends. CDR3 sequence: CASSGQGGNIQYF. The CDR3 DNA follows: TGCGCCAGCAGCGGGCAGGGAGGAAACATTCAGTACTTC.

The chain uses TRBV27 and TRBJ2-7; 7 nucleotides align to TRBD2. J gave up 3 bases and V 5 bases, and 7 bases lay outside the gene matches. The CDR3 has 14 residues. Per the germline V gene, CDR1 is MNHEY and CDR2 is SMNVEV (reference sequence). The CDR3 protein is CASSPFSGHYEQYF. The CDR3 coding sequence is TGTGCCAGCAGTCCTTTTAGCGGGCACTACGAGCAGTACTTC.

There are many counts of this clonotype. The rearrangement links TRBV20-1 to TRBJ2-5; the match to TRBD1 covers 8 bases. J was trimmed by 5 bases and V by 5 bases; bases with no gene match: 4. CDR3 length: 12 residues. The germline V gene has CDR1 DFQATT and CDR2 SNEGSKA (reference sequence). The CDR3 sequence: CSAARGQETQYF. CDR3 sequence (DNA): TGCAGTGCTGCCAGGGGGCAGGAGACCCAGTACTTC.

This CDR3 is CSVEDPGQSTAFF. As DNA, the CDR3 is TGCAGCGTTGAAGATCCGGGACAGTCGACAGCTTTCTTT. The rearrangement links TRBV29-1 to TRBJ1-1; 7 nucleotides line up with TRBD1. Germline CDR1 SQVTM, CDR2 ANQGSEA. The CDR3 length is 13 residues. The V and J ends lost 0 bases and 10 bases, in that order; junction bases with no gene match: 8.